In its sample, the clone carrying this T cell receptor beta chain was seen a few times. Its antigen is currently unknown. This sample was taken from a study of blood T cells in healthy people across ages. Per germline, CDR1 GTSNPN and CDR2 SVGIG (reference sequence). This CDR3 spans 15 amino acids. V lost 3 bases and J lost 3; bases outside the gene matches: 11. Whenever a sample was processed, at least 7 million PBMCs were isolated. Study-level results: Not knowing donor CMV status may have confounded expanded clonotype changes.

It was with a sample-barcoded 5' primer and a J-beta primer mix that a second PCR of roughly 6 to 11 cycles was run. MiXCR was run by TCRdb on the 5' RACE reads, yielding one entry per CDR3 protein. The repertoire consists of 1.8 million or so distinct CDR3 sequences, with roughly two fifths occurring once and the leading ten covering under 25%. The rearrangement uses TRBV30 and TRBJ2-7, with 7 nucleotides matching TRBD1. The clonotype was recovered from a human donor in good health. Sequenced material: blood. CDR3 in amino acids: CAWRQKDRPYYEQYF. The CDR3 DNA follows: TGTGCCTGGAGACAGAAGGACAGGCCCTACTACGAGCAGTACTTC.